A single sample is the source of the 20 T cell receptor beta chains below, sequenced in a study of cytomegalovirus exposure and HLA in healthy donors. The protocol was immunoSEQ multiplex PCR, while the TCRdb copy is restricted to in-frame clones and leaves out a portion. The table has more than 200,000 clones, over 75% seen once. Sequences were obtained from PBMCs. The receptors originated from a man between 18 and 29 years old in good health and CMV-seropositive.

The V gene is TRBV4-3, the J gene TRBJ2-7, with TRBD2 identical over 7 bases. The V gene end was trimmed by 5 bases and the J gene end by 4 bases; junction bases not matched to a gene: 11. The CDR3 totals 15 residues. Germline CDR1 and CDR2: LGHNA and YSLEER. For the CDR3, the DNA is TGCGCCAGCAGCAACGCGATAGCGGGCTTTTACGAGCAGTACTTC. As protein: CASSNAIAGFYEQYF.

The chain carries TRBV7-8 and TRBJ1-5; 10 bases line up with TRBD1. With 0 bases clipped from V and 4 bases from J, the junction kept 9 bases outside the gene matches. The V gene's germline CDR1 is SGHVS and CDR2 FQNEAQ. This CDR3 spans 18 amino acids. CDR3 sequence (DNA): TGTGCCAGCAGCTTAGCGCGTTGGGACAGGGGCTTTAATCAGCCCCAGCATTTT. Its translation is CASSLARWDRGFNQPQHF.

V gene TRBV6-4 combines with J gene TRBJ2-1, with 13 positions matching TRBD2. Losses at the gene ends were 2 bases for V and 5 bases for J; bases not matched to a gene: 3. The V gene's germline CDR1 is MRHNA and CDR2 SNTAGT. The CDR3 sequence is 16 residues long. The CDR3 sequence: CASSDGTSGTHNEQFF. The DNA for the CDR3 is TGTGCCAGCAGTGACGGGACTAGCGGGACCCACAATGAGCAGTTCTTC.

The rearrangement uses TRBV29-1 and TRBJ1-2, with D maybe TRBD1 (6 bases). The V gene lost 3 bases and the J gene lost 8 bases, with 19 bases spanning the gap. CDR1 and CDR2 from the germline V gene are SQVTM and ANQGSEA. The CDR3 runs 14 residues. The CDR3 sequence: CSVEFGTRLGGYTF. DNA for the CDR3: TGCAGCGTTGAGTTTGGGACACGGTTAGGGGGCTACACCTTC.

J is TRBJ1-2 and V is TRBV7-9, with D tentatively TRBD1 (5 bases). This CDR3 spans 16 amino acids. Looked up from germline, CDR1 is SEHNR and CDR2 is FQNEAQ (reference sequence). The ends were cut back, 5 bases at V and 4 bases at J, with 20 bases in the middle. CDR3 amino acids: CASSQLGSGQSYGYTF. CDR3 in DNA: TGTGCCAGCAGCCAACTAGGGTCAGGGCAGAGCTATGGCTACACCTTC.

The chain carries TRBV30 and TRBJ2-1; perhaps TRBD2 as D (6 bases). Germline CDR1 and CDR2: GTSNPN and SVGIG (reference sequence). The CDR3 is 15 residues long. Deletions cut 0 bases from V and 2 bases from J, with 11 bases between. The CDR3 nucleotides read TGTGCCTGGAGTGTTCAGGACTACCCCTACAATGAGCAGTTCTTC. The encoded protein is CAWSVQDYPYNEQFF.

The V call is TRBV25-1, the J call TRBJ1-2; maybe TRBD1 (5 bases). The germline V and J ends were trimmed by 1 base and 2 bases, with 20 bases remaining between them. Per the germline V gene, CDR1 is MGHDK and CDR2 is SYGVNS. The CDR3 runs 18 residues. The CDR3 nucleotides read TGTGCCAGCAGTGAATGGGGGTCACGGGGAGAGGGGAACTATGGCTACACCTTC. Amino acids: CASSEWGSRGEGNYGYTF.

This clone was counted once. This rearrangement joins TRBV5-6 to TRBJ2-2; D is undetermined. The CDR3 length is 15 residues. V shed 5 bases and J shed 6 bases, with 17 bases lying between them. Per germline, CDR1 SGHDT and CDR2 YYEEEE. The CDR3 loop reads CASRKTPNTAGELFF. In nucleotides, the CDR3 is TGTGCCAGCAGAAAGACGCCGAACACCGCCGGGGAGCTGTTTTTT.

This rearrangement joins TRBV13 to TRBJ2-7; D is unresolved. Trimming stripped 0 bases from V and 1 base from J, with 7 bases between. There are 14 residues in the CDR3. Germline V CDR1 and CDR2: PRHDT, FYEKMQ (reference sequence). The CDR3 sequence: CASSLGTSSYEQYF. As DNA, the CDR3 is TGTGCCAGCAGCTTAGGGACTTCTTCCTACGAGCAGTACTTC.

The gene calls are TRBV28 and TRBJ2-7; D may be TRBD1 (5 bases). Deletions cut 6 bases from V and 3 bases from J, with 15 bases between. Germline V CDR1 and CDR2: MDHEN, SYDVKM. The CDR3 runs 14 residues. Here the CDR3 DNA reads TGTGCCAGCAGCCGGCAGGGAACAATCTACGAGCAGTACTTC. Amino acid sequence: CASSRQGTIYEQYF.

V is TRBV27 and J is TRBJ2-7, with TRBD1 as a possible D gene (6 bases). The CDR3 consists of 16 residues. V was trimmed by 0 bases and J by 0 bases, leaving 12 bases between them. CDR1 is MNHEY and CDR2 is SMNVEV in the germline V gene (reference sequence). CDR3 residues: CASSLSSTGISYEQYF. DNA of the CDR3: TGTGCCAGCAGTTTATCATCCACAGGGATCTCCTACGAGCAGTACTTC.

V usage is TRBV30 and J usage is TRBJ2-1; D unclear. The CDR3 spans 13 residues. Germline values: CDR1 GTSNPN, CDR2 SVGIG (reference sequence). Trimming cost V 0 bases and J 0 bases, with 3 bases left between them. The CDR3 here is CAWSVLSYNEQFF. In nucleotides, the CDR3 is TGTGCCTGGAGTGTACTCTCCTACAATGAGCAGTTCTTC.

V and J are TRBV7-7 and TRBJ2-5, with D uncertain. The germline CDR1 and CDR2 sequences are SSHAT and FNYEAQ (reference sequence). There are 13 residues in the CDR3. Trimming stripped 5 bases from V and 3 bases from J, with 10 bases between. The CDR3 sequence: CASSRDIEETQYF. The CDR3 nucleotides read TGTGCCAGCAGCCGAGACATTGAAGAGACCCAGTACTTC.

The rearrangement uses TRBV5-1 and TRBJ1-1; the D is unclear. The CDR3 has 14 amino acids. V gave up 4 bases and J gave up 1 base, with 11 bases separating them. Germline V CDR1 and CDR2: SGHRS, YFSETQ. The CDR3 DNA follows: TGCGCCAGCAGCAGAGGGAGCAGGAACACTGAAGCTTTCTTT. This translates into CASSRGSRNTEAFF.

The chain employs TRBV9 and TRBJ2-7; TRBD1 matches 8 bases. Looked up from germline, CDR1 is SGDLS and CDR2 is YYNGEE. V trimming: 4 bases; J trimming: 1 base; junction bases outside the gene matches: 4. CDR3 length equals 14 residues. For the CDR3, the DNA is TGTGCCAGCAGCACTGGACAGGGATCCTACGAGCAGTACTTC. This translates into CASSTGQGSYEQYF.

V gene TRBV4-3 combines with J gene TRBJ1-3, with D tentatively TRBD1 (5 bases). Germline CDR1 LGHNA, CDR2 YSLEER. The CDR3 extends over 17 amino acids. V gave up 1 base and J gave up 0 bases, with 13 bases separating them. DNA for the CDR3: TGCGCCAGCAGCCAAGTGACCGGGGGAAGCTCTGGAAACACCATATATTTT. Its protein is CASSQVTGGSSGNTIYF.

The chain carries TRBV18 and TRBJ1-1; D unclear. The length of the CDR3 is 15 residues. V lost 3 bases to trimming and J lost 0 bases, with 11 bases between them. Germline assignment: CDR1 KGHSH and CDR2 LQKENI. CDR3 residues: CASSPVEGVNTEAFF. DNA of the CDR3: TGTGCCAGCTCACCCGTGGAGGGTGTGAACACTGAAGCTTTCTTT. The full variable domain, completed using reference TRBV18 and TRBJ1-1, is NAGVMQNPRHLVRRRGQEARLRCSPMKGHSHVYWYRQLPEEGLKFMVYLQKENIIDESGMPKERFSAEFPKEGPSILRIQQVVRGDSAAYFCASSPVEGVNTEAFFGQGTRLTVV.

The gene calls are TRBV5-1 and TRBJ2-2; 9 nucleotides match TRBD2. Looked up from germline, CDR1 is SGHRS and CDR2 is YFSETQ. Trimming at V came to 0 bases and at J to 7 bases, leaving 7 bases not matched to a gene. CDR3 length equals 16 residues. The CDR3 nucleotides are TGCGCCAGCAGCTTGGGTCTAGCGGGAAGAGGCGGGGAGCTGTTTTTT. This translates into CASSLGLAGRGGELFF.

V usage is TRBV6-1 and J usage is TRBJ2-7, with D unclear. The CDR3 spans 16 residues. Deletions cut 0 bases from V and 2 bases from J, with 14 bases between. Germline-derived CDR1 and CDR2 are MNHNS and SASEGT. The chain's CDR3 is CASSEAAGRLPYEQYF. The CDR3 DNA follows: TGTGCCAGCAGTGAAGCAGCCGGCCGACTCCCCTACGAGCAGTACTTC.

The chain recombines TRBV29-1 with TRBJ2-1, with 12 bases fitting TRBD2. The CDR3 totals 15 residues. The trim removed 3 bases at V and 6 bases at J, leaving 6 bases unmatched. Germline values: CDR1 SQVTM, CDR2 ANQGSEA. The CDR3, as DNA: TGCAGCGTTGATCTAGCGGGGGGGGTCGGCAATGAGCAGTTCTTC. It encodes CSVDLAGGVGNEQFF.